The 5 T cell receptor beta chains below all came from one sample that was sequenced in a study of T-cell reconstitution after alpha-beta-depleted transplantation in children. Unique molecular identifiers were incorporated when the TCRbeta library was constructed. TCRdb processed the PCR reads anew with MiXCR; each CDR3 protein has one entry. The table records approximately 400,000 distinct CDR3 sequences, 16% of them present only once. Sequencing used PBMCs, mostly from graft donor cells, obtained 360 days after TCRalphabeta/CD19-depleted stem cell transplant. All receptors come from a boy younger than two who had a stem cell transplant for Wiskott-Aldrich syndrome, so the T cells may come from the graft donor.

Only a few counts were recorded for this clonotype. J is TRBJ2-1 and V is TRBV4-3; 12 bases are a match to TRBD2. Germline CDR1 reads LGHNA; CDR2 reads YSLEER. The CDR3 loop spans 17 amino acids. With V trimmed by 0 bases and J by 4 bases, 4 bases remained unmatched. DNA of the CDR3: TGCGCCAGCAGCCAAGATCTTGGACTAGCGGGATACAATGAGCAGTTCTTC. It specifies CASSQDLGLAGYNEQFF.

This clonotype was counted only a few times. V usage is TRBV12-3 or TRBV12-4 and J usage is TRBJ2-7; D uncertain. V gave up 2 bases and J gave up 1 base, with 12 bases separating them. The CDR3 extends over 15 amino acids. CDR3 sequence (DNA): TGTGCCAGCAGTTTAAGGCGTTTTCCGTCCTACGAGCAGTACTTC. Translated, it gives CASSLRRFPSYEQYF.

For the CDR3, the DNA is TGTGCCAGCAGCTTAATAGCGGGATATTGGGATACGCAGTATTTT. Amino acid sequence: CASSLIAGYWDTQYF. This sequence joins TRBV7-2 and TRBJ2-3; 8 nucleotides line up with TRBD2. CDR1 is SGHTA, CDR2 FQGNSA, per germline. V shed 2 bases, J shed 6 bases, and the junction held 7 bases outside the gene matches. There are 15 residues in the CDR3.

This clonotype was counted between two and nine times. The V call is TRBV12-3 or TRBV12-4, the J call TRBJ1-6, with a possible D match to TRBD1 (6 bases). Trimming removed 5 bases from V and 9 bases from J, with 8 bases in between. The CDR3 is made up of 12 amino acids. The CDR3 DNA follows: TGTGCCAGCAGTACACAGGGTTCACCCCTCCACTTT. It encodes CASSTQGSPLHF.

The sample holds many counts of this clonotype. CDR3 DNA sequence: TGCAGTGCACGGCGGACAACCTCCTACAATGAGCAGTTCTTC. This codes for CSARRTTSYNEQFF. The chain is built from TRBV20-1 and TRBJ2-1; TRBD1 is a possible D gene (5 bases). Germline CDR1 reads DFQATT; CDR2 reads SNEGSKA (reference sequence). The V and J ends lost 6 bases and 0 bases respectively, with 12 bases between them. The CDR3 loop spans 14 amino acids.